This T cell receptor (beta chain) is drawn from a study of PD-L1 blockade in urothelial cancer. The wider study: Male sex and bladder-origin urothelial cancer were recorded for about 85% of the roughly 29 patients. There were a median of around 1,500 T cells in the tumor samples.

Repertoires were generated with immunoSEQ multiplex PCR, while TCRdb's copy carries only in-frame clones and drops some. The table includes 1,500 to 2,000 clones, 25% to 35% detected once. The study enrolled patients with locally advanced or metastatic urothelial carcinoma. Study findings and constraints: Rather than right before treatment, one FFPE tumor sample per patient was taken at another time.

Comments on this clone: What it binds is unknown.

The V gene's germline CDR1 is KGHSH and CDR2 LQKENI. V lost 6 bases, J lost 0 bases, and 12 bases lay in between. The CDR3 runs 14 residues. The J gene is TRBJ2-7, the V gene TRBV18, with D tentatively TRBD2 (6 bases). The clonotype was recovered from a man aged 60-69 years with urothelial cancer. This specimen consisted of tumor tissue, obtained before atezolizumab (anti-PD-L1) treatment. The CDR3, as DNA: TGTGCCAGCTCTAAGGGACTGAGCTCCTACGAGCAGTACTTC. This encodes CASSKGLSSYEQYF.